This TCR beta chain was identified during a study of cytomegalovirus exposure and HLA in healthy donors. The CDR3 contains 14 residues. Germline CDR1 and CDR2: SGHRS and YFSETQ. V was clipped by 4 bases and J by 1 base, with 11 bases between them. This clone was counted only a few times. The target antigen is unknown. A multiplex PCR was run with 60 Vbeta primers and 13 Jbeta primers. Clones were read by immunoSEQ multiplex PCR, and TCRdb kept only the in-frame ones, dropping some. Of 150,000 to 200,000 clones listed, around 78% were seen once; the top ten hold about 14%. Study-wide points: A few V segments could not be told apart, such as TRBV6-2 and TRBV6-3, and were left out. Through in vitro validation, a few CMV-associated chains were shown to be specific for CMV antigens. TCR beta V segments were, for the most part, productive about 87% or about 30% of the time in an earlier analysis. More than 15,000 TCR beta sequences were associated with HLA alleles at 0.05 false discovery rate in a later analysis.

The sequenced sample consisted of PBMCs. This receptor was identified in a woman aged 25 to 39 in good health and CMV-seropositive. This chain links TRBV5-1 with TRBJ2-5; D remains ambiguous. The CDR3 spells CASSPTPGQETQYF. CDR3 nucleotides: TGCGCCAGCAGCCCCACCCCCGGCCAAGAGACCCAGTACTTC.